The source of this T cell receptor beta chain is a study of blood T cells in healthy people across ages. Next came a second PCR, run for about 6 to 11 cycles, which used a sample-barcoded 5' primer along with a J-beta primer mix. Each cDNA molecule was tagged by a template-switch adaptor with 12 random nucleotides. Each CDR3 protein is one row after TCRdb ran MiXCR on the 5' RACE reads. Among more than 1,400,000 distinct CDR3 sequences listed, 35% to 45% were seen once. In germline, CDR1 is SQVTM, CDR2 ANQGSEA. V trimming: 1 base; J trimming: 3 bases; junction bases outside the gene matches: 4. CDR3 length: 16 residues. Study conclusions and caveats: Donor CMV status was unknown, possibly confounding expanded clonotype changes.

A note on this clonotype: The target antigen is unknown.

The sequencing sample was made of blood. The sequence was obtained from a woman aged 18-29 years in good health. The V gene is TRBV29-1, the J gene TRBJ2-1; 12 positions match TRBD2. As DNA, the CDR3 is TGCAGCGTTGAAGCCCAGACTAGCGGGAGCTACAATGAGCAGTTCTTC. Translated, it gives CSVEAQTSGSYNEQFF.